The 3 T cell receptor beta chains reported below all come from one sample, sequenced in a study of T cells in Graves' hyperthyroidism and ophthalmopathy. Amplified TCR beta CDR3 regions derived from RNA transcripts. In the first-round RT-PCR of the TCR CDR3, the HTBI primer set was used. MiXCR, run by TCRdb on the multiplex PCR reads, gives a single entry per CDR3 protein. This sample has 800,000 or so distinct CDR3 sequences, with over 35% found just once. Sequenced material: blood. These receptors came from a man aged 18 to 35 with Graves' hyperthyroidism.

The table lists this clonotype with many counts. The CDR3 loop is CSATSGNTEAFF. The CDR3 DNA follows: TGCAGTGCTACTTCAGGGAACACTGAAGCTTTCTTT. The genes are TRBV20-1 and TRBJ1-1; D is ambiguous. Germline-derived CDR1 and CDR2 are DFQATT and SNEGSKA (reference sequence). There are 12 residues in the CDR3. V dropped 4 bases and J dropped 1 base, with 7 bases sitting between them.

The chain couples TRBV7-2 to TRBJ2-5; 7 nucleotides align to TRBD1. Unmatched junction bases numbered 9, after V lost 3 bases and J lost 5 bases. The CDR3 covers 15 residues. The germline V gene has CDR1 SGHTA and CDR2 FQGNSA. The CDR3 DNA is TGTGCCAGCAGCTTCCAAGGGGGCACTCGGGAGACCCAGTACTTC. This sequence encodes CASSFQGGTRETQYF.

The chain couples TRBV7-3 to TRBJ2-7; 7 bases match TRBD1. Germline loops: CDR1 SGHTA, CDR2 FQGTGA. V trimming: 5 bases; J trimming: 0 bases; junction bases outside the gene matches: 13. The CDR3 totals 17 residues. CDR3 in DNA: TGTGCCAGCAGCCCTCCCGGGACAGCTGGAATCTCCTACGAGCAGTACTTC. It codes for CASSPPGTAGISYEQYF.